This T cell receptor beta chain was found in a study of blood T cell repertoires in COVID-19. Overall study context: From the United States, Italy and Spain came samples of acute and convalescent COVID-19. PBMCs, B-cell-depleted T cells, or T cells provided the cDNA or gDNA that made up the material.

The repertoire was sequenced with immunoSEQ multiplex PCR; TCRdb's copy has only in-frame clones and lacks some. Among more than 250,000 clones listed, 90% were seen once. V dropped 3 bases and J dropped 9 bases, with 9 bases sitting between them. CDR1 DFQATT and CDR2 SNEGSKA come from the germline V gene (reference sequence). This CDR3 contains 11 residues. Participants were placed into cohorts based on the clinical history they reported. The sample consisted of PBMCs or T cells enriched from blood (not recorded which). The sequence derives from a woman between 18 and 29 years old with acute COVID-19. The chain carries TRBV20-1 and TRBJ2-1; D not certain. In DNA form, the CDR3 reads TGCAGTGCTAGGAGGAACGGTGAGCAGTTCTTC. This translates into CSARRNGEQFF.